Each of the 20 T cell receptor beta chains below was sequenced from the same sample in a study of cytomegalovirus exposure and HLA in healthy donors. The PCR contained 60 Vbeta and 13 Jbeta primers. The protocol was immunoSEQ multiplex PCR, while the TCRdb copy is restricted to in-frame clones and leaves out a portion. This sample has 120,000 to 150,000 clones; roughly 64% occur once, and the top ten carry 2.5% to 3.5%. The sample comprised PBMCs. The receptors were sampled from a woman aged 25 to 39 in good health and CMV-seropositive.

This clone was counted a few times. The chain employs TRBV30 and TRBJ2-4, with unresolved D. CDR3 length: 13 amino acids. Deletions cut 4 bases from V and 6 bases from J, with 13 bases between. Germline CDR1 and CDR2: GTSNPN and SVGIG (reference sequence). Written as DNA, the CDR3 is TGTGCCTGGACCCTTGCGTCAAGAAACATTCAGTACTTC. It translates to CAWTLASRNIQYF.

The rearrangement links TRBV5-1 to TRBJ2-5; D possibly corresponds to TRBD2 (5 bases). The CDR3 extends over 12 amino acids. Germline V gene sequence: CDR1 SGHRS, CDR2 YFSETQ. Trimming stripped 2 bases from V and 9 bases from J, with 11 bases between. The CDR3 nucleotides are TGCGCCAGCAGCTTAAAGGGAGCCGCCCAGTACTTC. Its protein product is CASSLKGAAQYF. The full variable domain, completed using reference TRBV5-1 and TRBJ2-5, is KAGVTQTPRYLIKTRGQQVTLSCSPISGHRSVSWYQQTPGQGLQFLFEYFSETQRNKGNFPGRFSGRQFSNSRSEMNVSTLELGDSALYLCASSLKGAAQYFGPGTRLLVL.

The chain is built from TRBV5-5 and TRBJ2-7, with 8 bases identical to TRBD1. V was pared by 5 bases and J by 2 bases, with 6 bases of the junction left unmatched. The CDR3 sequence is 14 residues long. Per the germline V gene, CDR1 is SGHKS and CDR2 is YYEKEE (reference sequence). In DNA form, the CDR3 reads TGTGCCAGCAGTCTACAGGGGGGCCCCTACGAGCAGTACTTC. Its protein is CASSLQGGPYEQYF.

The chain links TRBV6-1 to TRBJ2-7, with D unresolved. The CDR3 length is 16 residues. Trimming stripped 4 bases from V and 3 bases from J, with 19 bases between. Germline loops: CDR1 MNHNS, CDR2 SASEGT. The CDR3 spells CASSVLASGSLYEQYF. The CDR3 DNA follows: TGTGCCAGCAGTGTCTTGGCGTCAGGTTCGCTCTACGAGCAGTACTTC.

The chain combines TRBV29-1 with TRBJ1-1, with no clear D. The CDR3 covers 13 residues. Trimming pared 6 bases from V and 0 bases from J, leaving 11 bases between. CDR1 SQVTM and CDR2 ANQGSEA come from the germline V gene. In nucleotides, the CDR3 is TGCAGCGTCGCTGGACTGATGAACACTGAAGCTTTCTTT. Residues: CSVAGLMNTEAFF.

The chain combines TRBV29-1 with TRBJ1-5, with D possibly being TRBD1 (6 bases). Trimming stripped 7 bases from V and 5 bases from J, with 15 bases between. The CDR3 has 13 residues. CDR1 and CDR2 from the germline V gene are SQVTM and ANQGSEA. CDR3 nucleotide sequence: TGCAGCGCCGCCTCGGACAGCGATCAGCCCCAGCATTTT. The encoded protein is CSAASDSDQPQHF.

The J gene is TRBJ1-5, the V gene TRBV2, with 7 bases aligning to TRBD1. The junction had 3 bases not matched to a gene; V was cut back by 6 bases and J by 1 base. Per germline, CDR1 SNHLY and CDR2 FYNNEI. This CDR3 comprises 14 residues. The CDR3 DNA reads TGTGCCAGCAGCCAGGGGGACAGCAATCAGCCCCAGCATTTT. Protein sequence: CASSQGDSNQPQHF.

CDR3 nucleotide sequence: TGTGCCAGCAGCTTATCGCGAGGAGATACGCAGTATTTT. Its protein product is CASSLSRGDTQYF. The genes are TRBV7-2 and TRBJ2-3; D call uncertain. V lost 2 bases and J lost 5, with 8 bases in between. The germline V gene has CDR1 SGHTA and CDR2 FQGNSA. This CDR3 region has 13 residues.

This clone was counted at least ten times. CDR3 region: CASSPGGSGANVLTF. The CDR3, as DNA: TGTGCCAGCAGCCCCGGAGGGTCTGGGGCCAACGTCCTGACTTTC. This sequence joins TRBV5-4 and TRBJ2-6, with D perhaps TRBD2 (6 bases). V gave up 4 bases and J gave up 1 base, with 9 bases separating them. The CDR3 is made up of 15 amino acids. Looked up from germline, CDR1 is SGHNT and CDR2 is YYREEE (reference sequence).

Only a few counts were recorded for this clone. This chain connects TRBV19 to TRBJ1-2; D is unclear. The CDR3 covers 14 residues. V lost 5 bases to trimming and J lost 0 bases, with 10 bases between them. CDR1 is LNHDA and CDR2 is SQIVND in the germline V gene (reference sequence). CDR3 bases: TGTGCCAGTAGTCCCCAGGCAGCTAACTATGGCTACACCTTC. It translates to CASSPQAANYGYTF. Looking up the rest from reference TRBV19 and TRBJ1-2 gives the full variable domain: DGGITQSPKYLFRKEGQNVTLSCEQNLNHDAMYWYRQDPGQGLRLIYYSQIVNDFQKGDIAEGYSVSREKKESFPLTVTSAQKNPTAFYLCASSPQAANYGYTFGSGTRLTVV.

As regards this clone: Compared with germline, one end of the junction differs, possibly owing to a read error. The chain has TRBV7-9 and TRBJ1-1, with D uncertain. This CDR3 is built from 12 residues. Germline loops: CDR1 SEHNR, CDR2 FQNEAQ (reference sequence). The CDR3 DNA is TGTTCCAGGAATGAGTGGAACACTGAAGCTTTCTTT. Translating gives CSRNEWNTEAFF.

The chain recombines TRBV19 with TRBJ1-1; 7 nucleotides agree with TRBD1. CDR1 is LNHDA and CDR2 is SQIVND in the germline V gene (reference sequence). The ends lost 5 bases at V and 6 bases at J; junction bases unmatched: 15. The CDR3 is 16 residues long. The CDR3 here is CASSSLGQVLRAEAFF. CDR3 nucleotide sequence: TGTGCCAGTAGTTCCCTAGGACAGGTGTTAAGGGCTGAAGCTTTCTTT. Using reference TRBV19 and TRBJ1-1 for the parts outside the CDR3, the full variable domain is DGGITQSPKYLFRKEGQNVTLSCEQNLNHDAMYWYRQDPGQGLRLIYYSQIVNDFQKGDIAEGYSVSREKKESFPLTVTSAQKNPTAFYLCASSSLGQVLRAEAFFGQGTRLTVV.

The chain links TRBV27 to TRBJ2-7; D unclear. The CDR3 loop spans 13 amino acids. Trimming removed 2 bases at V and 3 bases at J, with 8 bases between. Germline V lookup: CDR1 MNHEY, CDR2 SMNVEV (reference sequence). The CDR3 nucleotides are TGTGCCAGCAGTTTAAGATTCAGCTACGAGCAGTACTTC. Translating gives CASSLRFSYEQYF.

The chain has TRBV28 and TRBJ2-3, with 7 bases fitting TRBD2. This CDR3 has 12 residues. Unmatched junction bases numbered 3, after V lost 2 bases and J lost 10 bases. Germline CDR1 is MDHEN and CDR2 is SYDVKM. The chain's CDR3 is CASSLAGEAQYF. The CDR3 bases are TGTGCCAGCAGTTTAGCGGGGGAAGCGCAGTATTTT.

J is TRBJ1-2 and V is TRBV6-6; possibly TRBD1 for D (6 bases). Germline V gene data show CDR1 as MNHNY and CDR2 as SVGAGI (reference sequence). This CDR3 region has 13 residues. The V gene lost 0 bases and the J gene lost 4 bases, with 6 bases spanning the gap. The CDR3, as DNA: TGTGCCAGCAGTTACTCGGACAGCTATGGCTACACCTTC. Translated: CASSYSDSYGYTF.

The chain recombines TRBV27 with TRBJ2-2; 7 positions agree with TRBD1. The length of the CDR3 is 15 residues. J lost 6 bases, V lost 8 bases, and 12 bases had no gene match. Per the germline V gene, CDR1 is MNHEY and CDR2 is SMNVEV (reference sequence). CDR3 region: CASCPRTGLAGELFF. The CDR3 bases are TGTGCCAGCTGCCCGAGGACAGGTTTAGCCGGGGAGCTGTTTTTT.

Here the CDR3 reads CASSLGQGPVLQYF. DNA for the CDR3: TGTGCCAGCAGCCTCGGACAGGGCCCCGTCCTCCAGTACTTC. V is TRBV6-1 and J is TRBJ2-4, with TRBD1 matching over 8 bases. Unmatched junction bases numbered 14, after V lost 6 bases and J lost 13 bases. CDR1 MNHNS and CDR2 SASEGT come from the germline V gene. This CDR3 contains 14 residues.

This clone has more than one count but fewer than ten. The V and J genes are TRBV2 and TRBJ1-1; TRBD1 might be the D (5 bases). Germline lookup yields CDR1 SNHLY and CDR2 FYNNEI. This CDR3 is built from 15 residues. V was trimmed by 2 bases and J by 0 bases, leaving 10 bases between them. CDR3 DNA: TGTGCCAGCAGTGAATTAAAGGGGCTGAACACTGAAGCTTTCTTT. Protein product: CASSELKGLNTEAFF.

A few counts support this clone. This rearrangement joins TRBV6-1 to TRBJ2-1; 9 nucleotides match TRBD2. Germline CDR1 and CDR2: MNHNS and SASEGT. The V gene end was trimmed by 5 bases and the J gene end by 8 bases; junction bases not matched to a gene: 10. There are 15 residues in the CDR3. The CDR3 region has the DNA TGTGCCAGCAGTCTAGCGGGACCTATTAGGGATGAGCAGTTCTTC. Translation: CASSLAGPIRDEQFF.

The chain is built from TRBV9 and TRBJ2-5, with TRBD2 matching over 9 bases. The CDR3 runs 14 residues. In germline, CDR1 is SGDLS, CDR2 YYNGEE. V shed 4 bases, J shed 1 base, and the junction held 2 bases outside the gene matches. The DNA for the CDR3 is TGTGCCAGCAGCCAGACTAGCGGCCAAGAGACCCAGTACTTC. Translated: CASSQTSGQETQYF.